This T cell receptor (beta chain) originates from a study of blood T cell repertoires in COVID-19 (dated by TCRdb to 2020 to 2022). Study-wide context: Samples from collaborators originated in the United States, Italy and Spain and spanned both the acute and convalescent phases of COVID-19. Nearly every sample came with metadata listing a de-identified subject ID, COVID-19 status, age in years and sex. The repertoires were released in a freely available public database meant as a resource for research on the immune response to SARS-CoV-2. Where available, HLA class I and class II types were taken from metadata supplied by the sample provider and were not determined by assay-based typing. Deeply sampled blood TCRbeta repertoires from subjects exposed to, actively infected with, or recovered from COVID-19 were included in the dataset. The material from the prospective study consisted of cDNA or gDNA derived from T cells, B-cell-depleted T cells, or PBMCs. The samples were drawn from the first 160 participants of the ongoing ImmuneRACE study and from 950 to 1,500 subjects provided by 6 global collaborators. Overall results and qualifications from the work: The amount of clinical and demographic metadata varied by source and participant and was provided uncurated.

TCRbeta CDR3 regions were amplified from genomic DNA using the immunoSEQ Assay, a bias-controlled multiplex PCR. Under the source paper's analysis protocol: The number of nucleated cells in each sample was estimated from the amplification of reference gene primers within the assay. To quantify the absolute abundance of each unique TCRbeta CDR3 rearrangement, sequence reads were collapsed and filtered. Productive Simpson clonality was computed per sample as the square root of Simpson's diversity index over productive rearrangements. TCRdb limited this immuneACCESS table to in-frame rearrangements with V and J called. A share of clones is missing; checked studies link under half to unresolved V genes, and the rest is unexplained. V and J calls and clone size are copied from that table; D and trimming were computed from the DNA. Recorded for this sample are about 180,000 clones; roughly 87% of them occurred a single time. The top ten clones comprise under 3% of the sample.

Participants in the prospective study were enrolled through a virtual design, were aged roughly 18 to 100 years, and lived in 20 to 30 United States geographic areas. Cohort assignment in the prospective study relied on participant-reported clinical history from a screening survey and a study questionnaire. In the prospective study, whole blood, serum and a nasopharyngeal or oropharyngeal swab were collected from each participant by mobile phlebotomists. Additional blood draws and questionnaires over an approximately 2-month period could optionally be provided by prospective study participants. Before DNA extraction, blood samples from the prospective study were shipped at room temperature or frozen. The CDR3 runs 17 amino acids, cysteine and phenylalanine included. Only CDR3 DNA is held: 51 bases, read in frame from base 1. V loses 1 base of germline sequence and J loses 0 bases, and the interval between the two ends is 15 bases. From a lookup of the germline V gene, CDR1 and CDR2 are KGHSY and FQNENV.

As to this clone: Its antigen target is currently unknown. It has no much larger one-base neighbor in the sample; base qualities were not kept.

Sequenced input: PBMCs or T cells enriched from blood (not recorded which). The receptor was derived from a middle-aged woman with acute COVID-19. The sequence links TRBV16 to TRBJ1-1, and perhaps TRBD1 as D gene, on 6 matching bases. The CDR3 region reads CASSQWAGAPMNTEAFF. The nucleotide sequence is given as TGTGCCAGCAGCCAATGGGCAGGGGCCCCCATGAACACTGAAGCTTTCTTT.